Each of the 17 T cell receptor beta chains below was sequenced from the same sample in a study of blood T cell repertoires in COVID-19. Clones were sequenced by immunoSEQ multiplex PCR, and TCRdb holds only the in-frame ones, with some missing. Among over 200,000 clones listed, more than 70% were seen once. The sequencing input was peripheral blood. These receptors all stem from a woman between 55 and 75 years old with acute or convalescent COVID-19.

This chain's CDR3 is CASRGRYGGYTF. In DNA, the CDR3 is TGTGCCAGCAGGGGCAGGTACGGTGGCTACACCTTC. V is TRBV6-5 and J is TRBJ1-2; no firm D call. The germline V and J ends were trimmed by 6 bases and 7 bases, with 12 bases remaining between them. Germline CDR1 reads MNHEY; CDR2 reads SVGAGI. CDR3 length: 12 amino acids.

This clone was seen more than once but under ten times. The chain has TRBV7-2 and TRBJ1-2; 9 nucleotides align to TRBD1. The CDR3 consists of 14 residues. Germline loops: CDR1 SGHTA, CDR2 FQGNSA. V dropped 5 bases and J dropped 6; count of bases not matched to a gene: 7. The CDR3 nucleotides are TGTGCCAGCAGCCCAGACAGGGGGATCAATGGCTACACCTTC. Its translation: CASSPDRGINGYTF. The full variable domain, with the rest looked up from reference TRBV7-2 and TRBJ1-2, is GAGVSQSPSNKVTEKGKDVELRCDPISGHTALYWYRQSLGQGLEFLIYFQGNSAPDKSGLPSDRFSAERTGGSVSTLTIQRTQQEDSAVYLCASSPDRGINGYTFGSGTRLTVV.

DNA of the CDR3: TGTGCCACCAGTACGAGAGAACCTTACAATGAGCAGTTCTTC. Translation gives CATSTREPYNEQFF. The J gene is TRBJ2-1, the V gene TRBV24-1; no clear D. This CDR3 is 14 amino acids long. Germline values: CDR1 KGHDR, CDR2 SFDVKD. Trimming took 6 bases from V and 4 from J, leaving 12 bases between them.

V is TRBV27 and J is TRBJ1-6; unclear D gene. V was cut by 6 bases and J by 6 bases, with 12 bases left in between. The CDR3 runs to 14 residues. Germline CDR1 MNHEY, CDR2 SMNVEV (reference sequence). CDR3 coding DNA: TGTGCCAGCAGGACCCACGGGAGTAATTCACCCCTCCACTTT. Amino acid sequence: CASRTHGSNSPLHF.

With regard to this clone: Other DNA sequences in the sample encode the same CDR3. The chain carries TRBV5-4 and TRBJ1-2, with TRBD1 matching over 9 bases. CDR3 length: 15 residues. Germline CDR1 SGHNT, CDR2 YYREEE (reference sequence). J lost 1 base, V lost 4 bases, and 5 bases had no gene match. The DNA for the CDR3 is TGTGCCAGCAGCAGCCCGGGACAGGGTAACTATGGCTACACCTTC. Its translation: CASSSPGQGNYGYTF.

V gene TRBV19 combines with J gene TRBJ1-6, with 7 bases matching TRBD1. CDR3 length: 14 residues. V gave up 7 bases and J gave up 8 bases; unmatched junction bases: 8. Germline CDR1 LNHDA, CDR2 SQIVND (reference sequence). The CDR3 loop is CASTPQGGYSPLHF. The CDR3 nucleotides read TGTGCCAGTACCCCCCAGGGGGGTTATTCACCCCTCCACTTT.

This clone has a single count. This sequence joins TRBV7-3 and TRBJ2-3; 10 positions match TRBD2. The CDR3 length is 17 residues. Trimming removed 1 base from V and 5 bases from J; junction bases left unmatched: 9. Germline V gene data show CDR1 as SGHTA and CDR2 as FQGTGA. The CDR3 here is CASSLSGLAGVGDTQYF. CDR3 nucleotide sequence: TGTGCCAGCAGCTTAAGCGGGCTAGCGGGGGTGGGAGATACGCAGTATTTT.

This chain connects TRBV7-2 to TRBJ2-5, with 10 bases identical to TRBD2. The CDR3 consists of 17 residues. Germline loops: CDR1 SGHTA, CDR2 FQGNSA. V gave up 0 bases and J gave up 4 bases; unmatched junction bases: 8. The CDR3, as DNA: TGTGCCAGCAGCTTAGCGGCGAGCGGGGGGGCTGGAGAGACCCAGTACTTC. Amino acid sequence: CASSLAASGGAGETQYF.

The chain carries TRBV19 and TRBJ2-5; 13 bases fit TRBD2. This CDR3 is 16 amino acids long. V shed 3 bases and J 5 bases; nucleotides not matched to a gene: 6. Germline CDR1 is LNHDA and CDR2 is SQIVND (reference sequence). CDR3 protein: CASSIAGTSGAETQYF. DNA for the CDR3: TGTGCCAGTAGTATTGCCGGGACTAGCGGGGCGGAGACCCAGTACTTC.

This chain connects TRBV2 to TRBJ1-2; no reliable D call. Trimming removed 2 bases at V and 8 bases at J, with 12 bases between. CDR1 and CDR2 (germline): SNHLY, FYNNEI. The CDR3 has 13 amino acids. The CDR3 spells CASSEQGSGGYTF. In DNA, the CDR3 is TGTGCCAGCAGTGAACAAGGGAGCGGGGGCTACACCTTC.

This chain uses TRBV23-1 with TRBJ2-7; 7 bases are a match to TRBD2. TRBV23-1 is labeled an ORF, and its function is uncertain. This CDR3 has 17 amino acids. The V and J ends lost 0 bases and 0 bases, in that order; junction bases with no gene match: 8. The CDR3 spells CASSQSWLAASSYEQYF. The CDR3 DNA is TGCGCCAGCAGTCAATCTTGGCTAGCGGCATCCTCCTACGAGCAGTACTTC.

This chain links TRBV6-5 with TRBJ1-6; D not resolved. Looked up from germline, CDR1 is MNHEY and CDR2 is SVGAGI. Trimming cost V 8 bases and J 7 bases, with 15 bases left between them. The CDR3 is 14 residues long. Here the CDR3 reads CASAWALWNSPLHF. The CDR3 region has the DNA TGTGCCAGCGCTTGGGCTTTGTGGAATTCACCCCTCCACTTT.

This clone has more than one count but fewer than ten. CDR3 DNA: TGTGCCAGCAGTCGGGACAGGGGGAGGACTGAAGCTTTCTTT. It is translated as CASSRDRGRTEAFF. The chain uses TRBV6-6 and TRBJ1-1; 11 positions agree with TRBD1. Germline V gene lookup returns CDR1 MNHNY and CDR2 SVGAGI (reference sequence). CDR3 length: 14 amino acids. V lost 5 bases, J lost 5 bases, and 4 bases stayed unmatched.

This clone appeared a few times. This chain links TRBV5-4 with TRBJ2-2; a weak D match, TRBD2 (5 bases). This CDR3 has 12 amino acids. Germline values: CDR1 SGHNT, CDR2 YYREEE (reference sequence). Trimming removed 7 bases at V and 7 bases at J, with 11 bases between. The CDR3 DNA follows: TGTGCCAGCTATAGCGTTAACGGGGAGCTGTTTTTT. Translation: CASYSVNGELFF.

The chain links TRBV11-1 to TRBJ2-2, with TRBD2 as a possible D gene (6 bases). Germline CDR1 reads SGHAT; CDR2 reads FQDESV (reference sequence). The CDR3 has 15 residues. Trimming cost V 5 bases and J 5 bases, with 15 bases left between them. DNA of the CDR3: TGTGCCAGCAGCCCCCCAGCGGGCTATACCGGGGAGCTGTTTTTT. Translated: CASSPPAGYTGELFF.

V is TRBV7-9 and J is TRBJ2-1; 10 nucleotides align to TRBD1. Losses at the gene ends were 1 base for V and 0 bases for J; bases not matched to a gene: 0. The CDR3 runs 16 residues. CDR1 SEHNR and CDR2 FQNEAQ come from the germline V gene (reference sequence). This chain's CDR3 is CASSLGDRGSYNEQFF. The CDR3 nucleotides are TGTGCCAGCAGCTTAGGGGACAGGGGCTCCTACAATGAGCAGTTCTTC.

In DNA form, the CDR3 reads TGTGCCAGCAGCCAAGGCGTATTTCAAGCGGGGGCATCACTCCAAGAGACCCAGTACTTC. Protein sequence: CASSQGVFQAGASLQETQYF. The gene calls are TRBV14 and TRBJ2-5; 8 nucleotides agree with TRBD2. There are 20 residues in the CDR3. The germline V gene encodes CDR1 SGHDN and CDR2 FVKESK. The trim removed 1 base at V and 1 base at J, leaving 17 bases unmatched.